This T cell receptor (beta chain) was obtained from a study of shared clonotypes between healthy human individuals. Overall study context: Samples came from a couple of female and three male donors aged 18 to 49.

This clone was observed once. The antigen remains unidentified. Produced via immunoSEQ multiplex PCR; TCRdb's table is partial and in-frame only. The repertoire holds about 2 million clones, with about 95% as singletons. Points from the study as a whole: At large depth, rarefaction still showed sorted-subset sequencing to be incomplete.

Only CD45RO-negative cells positively selected for CCR7 counted as naive CD8 cells, so terminally differentiated effector memory CD45RA+ cells were excluded. This TCR derives from a man aged 18 to 30 in good health. Sequenced material: naive CD8+ T cells sorted from blood.

The CDR3 DNA is TGTGCCAGCAGTGAAAACCCTTTTGGGGATCAGCCCCAGCATTTT. This translates into CASSENPFGDQPQHF. The rearrangement joins TRBV2 to TRBJ1-5, with D unresolved. Germline V gene sequence: CDR1 SNHLY, CDR2 FYNNEI. The CDR3 is made up of 15 amino acids. V gave up 2 bases and J gave up 5 bases, with 13 bases separating them.